Below, one TCR beta chain is given with its context. It has no known antigen specificity. No base quality values were provided; no much bigger clone lies one nucleotide off. This specimen belongs to a study of blood T cell repertoires in COVID-19 (dated by TCRdb to about 2020). For the wider study: Collaborator samples came from the United States, Italy and Spain and covered acute and convalescent phases of COVID-19. The material from the prospective study consisted of cDNA or gDNA derived from T cells, B-cell-depleted T cells, or PBMCs. Deeply sampled blood TCRbeta repertoires from subjects exposed to, actively infected with, or recovered from COVID-19 were included in the dataset. The repertoires were released in a freely available public database meant as a resource for research on the immune response to SARS-CoV-2. The samples were drawn from two sources: the first 160 participants of the ongoing ImmuneRACE study, and fewer than 1,500 subjects contributed by 6 global collaborators. A de-identified subject ID, COVID-19 status, age in years and sex were almost always included in the sample metadata. HLA class I and class II types, where available, came from metadata supplied by the sample provider rather than from assay-based typing. Overall study outcomes, separate from this receptor: The quantity of clinical and demographic metadata differed by source and by participant and was supplied without curation.

TCRbeta CDR3 regions were amplified from genomic DNA by means of the immunoSEQ Assay, a bias-controlled multiplex PCR. The original pipeline was this. The number of nucleated cells in each sample was estimated from the amplification of reference gene primers within the assay. To quantify the absolute abundance of each unique TCRbeta CDR3 rearrangement, sequence reads were collapsed and filtered. For each sample, productive Simpson clonality was calculated as the square root of Simpson's diversity index over productive rearrangements. The table was pulled from immuneACCESS by TCRdb, which kept in-frame rearrangements only. Such tables lose some clones; where checked, under half of the loss comes from unresolved V genes, and the rest has no known cause. V and J calls and clone size are given by that table; D and trimming were obtained from the DNA. This sample holds just over 80,000 clones; 80% to 85% were observed only once. The top ten clones comprise roughly two fifths of the sample.

Deletion took 5 bases off V and 2 bases off J, with a span of 6 bases between the germline ends. There are 12 amino acids in the CDR3, from cysteine to phenylalanine inclusive. Only the CDR3 part of the read is kept: 36 bases, read in frame from the first base. CDR1 and CDR2 (SGHKS, YYEKEE) derive from the germline V gene (reference sequence). Whole blood was collected in K2EDTA tubes by collaborating institutions according to the institutions' own protocols. Collaborator samples were shipped for TCRbeta analysis as frozen whole blood, isolated PBMCs, or DNA extracted from either sample type. Sequenced input: peripheral blood. The rearranged chain carries TRBV5-5 and TRBJ2-3; the D gene identity is not certain. This TCR derives from a man aged 80 or over with acute or convalescent COVID-19. In nucleotide form, the sequence is TGTGCCAGCAGTCGCGTCACAGATACGCAGTATTTT. It encodes CASSRVTDTQYF.